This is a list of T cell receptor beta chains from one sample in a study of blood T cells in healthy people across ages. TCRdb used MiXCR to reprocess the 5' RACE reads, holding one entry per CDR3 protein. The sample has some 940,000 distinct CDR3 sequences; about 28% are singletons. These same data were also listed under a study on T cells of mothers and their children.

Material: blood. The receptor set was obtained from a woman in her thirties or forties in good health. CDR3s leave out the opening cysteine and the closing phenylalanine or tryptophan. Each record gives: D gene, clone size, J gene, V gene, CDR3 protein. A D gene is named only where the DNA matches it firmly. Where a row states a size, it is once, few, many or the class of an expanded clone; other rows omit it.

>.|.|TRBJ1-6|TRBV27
ASTSGQPLH
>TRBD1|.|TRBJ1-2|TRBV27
ASSLEGGGNYGYT
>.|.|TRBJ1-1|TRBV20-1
SARDPGNPEAF
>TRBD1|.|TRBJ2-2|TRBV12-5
ASGSHRGGNTGELF
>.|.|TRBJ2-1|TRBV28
AGSAPGDWNEQF
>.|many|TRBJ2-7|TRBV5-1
ASSLAYGPLGYEQY
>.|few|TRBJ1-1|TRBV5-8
ASRPGQTGNTEAF
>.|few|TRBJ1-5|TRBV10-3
ATLQGFNQPQH
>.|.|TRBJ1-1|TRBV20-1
SAKELSEVTVEAF
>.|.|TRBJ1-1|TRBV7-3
ASSLSGGQGAEAF
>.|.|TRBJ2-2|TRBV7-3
ASSWSPNTGELF
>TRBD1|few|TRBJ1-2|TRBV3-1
ASSHQQTGPYGYT
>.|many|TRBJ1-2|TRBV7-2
ASSFSGGNGYT
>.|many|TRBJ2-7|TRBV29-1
SVGTVMSSYEQY
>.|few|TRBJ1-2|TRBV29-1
SVEEPWGGRYGYT
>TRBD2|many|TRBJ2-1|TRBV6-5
ASSPVGGVRNEQF
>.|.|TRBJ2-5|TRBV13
ASSLDALQKTQY
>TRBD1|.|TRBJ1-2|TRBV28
ASARPGTGRYGYT
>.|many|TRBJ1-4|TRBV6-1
ASRTATNEKLF
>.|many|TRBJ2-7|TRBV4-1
ASSQGLRQSSYEQY
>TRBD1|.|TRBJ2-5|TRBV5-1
AGSSTGEETQY
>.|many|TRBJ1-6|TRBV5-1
ASSLGGANSPLH
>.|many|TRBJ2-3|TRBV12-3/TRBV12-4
ASGMADTQY
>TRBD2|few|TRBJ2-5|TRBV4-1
ASSQVASGGYETQY
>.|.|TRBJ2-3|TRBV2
ASKHSGSTDTQY
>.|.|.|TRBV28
AWRVGYEQY
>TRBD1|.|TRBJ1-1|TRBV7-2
ASSLSGQDNTEAF
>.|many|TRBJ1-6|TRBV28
ANSRDYNSPLH
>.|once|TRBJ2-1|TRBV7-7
ASSQEGYNEQF